The rows below give T cell receptor beta chains drawn from one sample of a study of regulatory T cells in long-lasting Graves disease. TCRdb passed the multiplex PCR reads through MiXCR, listing each CDR3 protein once. The sample holds some 470,000 distinct CDR3 sequences, 20% to 25% seen once. The starting material was peripheral blood mononuclear cells (PBMCs), obtained when the disease was refractory, from a patient treated with antithyroid drugs. Receptor source: a female donor with Graves disease. The CDR3 runs from the conserved cysteine through the conserved F or W. Fields, in order: CDR3 protein, CDR3 DNA, V gene, J gene, D gene, clone size. D genes are given only for firm matches. Clone size, where shown, is once, few, many, or a class for clones that have expanded.

CDR3: CASSVSGASPPLEQYF; DNA: TGTGCCAGCAGCGTTTCTGGTGCGTCACCCCCGTTAGAGCAGTACTTC; V: TRBV9; J: TRBJ2-7; D: .; size: .
CDR3: CASSPGGRGEKLFF; DNA: TGTGCCAGCAGCCCAGGGGGGCGGGGTGAAAAACTGTTTTTT; V: TRBV11-2; J: TRBJ1-4; D: TRBD1; size: .
CDR3: CVTSRVGQGETQYF; DNA: TGTGTCACCAGCAGAGTAGGGCAGGGGGAGACCCAGTACTTC; V: TRBV15; J: TRBJ2-5; D: .; size: .
CDR3: CASSESWQGTNEKLFF; DNA: TGTGCCAGCAGTGAAAGTTGGCAGGGAACTAATGAAAAACTGTTTTTT; V: TRBV6-1; J: TRBJ1-4; D: .; size: many
CDR3: CASSLLPGRDYGYTF; DNA: TGTGCCAGCAGCCTCCTCCCGGGTCGGGACTATGGCTACACCTTC; V: TRBV12-3/TRBV12-4; J: TRBJ1-2; D: .; size: many
CDR3: CASSYSDRGADSPLHF; DNA: TGTGCCAGCAGTTACTCGGACAGGGGAGCCGATTCACCCCTCCACTTT; V: TRBV6-2/TRBV6-3; J: TRBJ1-6; D: TRBD1; size: few
CDR3: CASSSTGDLYEQYF; DNA: TGTGCCAGCAGTTCGACAGGGGACCTTTACGAGCAGTACTTC; V: TRBV28; J: TRBJ2-7; D: TRBD1; size: many
CDR3: CASSYGASGAYEQYF; DNA: TGCGCCAGCAGCTACGGGGCCTCAGGCGCCTACGAGCAGTACTTC; V: TRBV5-1; J: TRBJ2-7; D: .; size: .
CDR3: CASSLGGTGANVLTF; DNA: TGTGCCAGCAGCTTAGGGGGGACTGGGGCCAACGTCCTGACTTTC; V: TRBV7-2; J: TRBJ2-6; D: .; size: few
CDR3: CSAPGQGAGEQYF; DNA: TGCAGTGCTCCGGGACAGGGGGCGGGCGAGCAGTACTTC; V: TRBV20-1; J: TRBJ2-7; D: TRBD1; size: many
CDR3: CASSPRENEQYF; DNA: TGTGCCAGCTCACCCCGGGAGAACGAGCAGTACTTC; V: TRBV18; J: TRBJ2-7; D: .; size: many
CDR3: CASSRTSGYGYTF; DNA: TGTGCCAGCAGCAGAACAAGTGGCTATGGCTACACCTTC; V: TRBV7-3; J: TRBJ1-2; D: .; size: .
CDR3: CASSPGTDNEKLFF; DNA: TGTGCCAGCTCACCCGGGACAGACAATGAAAAACTGTTTTTT; V: TRBV18; J: TRBJ1-4; D: TRBD1; size: few
CDR3: CASSLGLGQSNYGYTF; DNA: TGTGCCAGCAGCTTAGGTCTCGGGCAATCTAACTATGGCTACACCTTC; V: TRBV7-9; J: TRBJ1-2; D: .; size: few
CDR3: CASSEALRLGTDSYEQYF; DNA: TGTGCCAGCAGTGAAGCGCTTCGTTTAGGGACAGACTCCTACGAGCAGTACTTC; V: TRBV6-1; J: TRBJ2-7; D: TRBD1; size: many
CDR3: CASSGGLAGNNEQFF; DNA: TGTGCCAGCAGTGGGGGACTAGCGGGAAACAATGAGCAGTTCTTC; V: TRBV2; J: TRBJ2-1; D: TRBD2; size: .
CDR3: CASSIEGNPTGWDVAFF; DNA: TGTGCCAGTAGTATAGAGGGCAACCCGACAGGGTGGGATGTAGCTTTCTTT; V: TRBV19; J: TRBJ1-1; D: TRBD1; size: few
CDR3: CASSYSFDRGRHNGYTF; DNA: TGTGCCAGCAGTTACTCTTTCGACAGGGGGCGTCATAATGGCTACACCTTC; V: TRBV6-5; J: TRBJ1-2; D: TRBD1; size: many
CDR3: CASSLGGDPNQPQHF; DNA: TGTGCCAGCAGTTTAGGTGGGGACCCCAATCAGCCCCAGCATTTT; V: TRBV12-3/TRBV12-4; J: TRBJ1-5; D: .; size: many
CDR3: CASSPRQGLYGYTF; DNA: TGTGCCAGCAGCCCGCGACAGGGCCTCTATGGCTACACCTTC; V: TRBV5-5; J: TRBJ1-2; D: TRBD1; size: .
CDR3: CSAAREGLVETQYF; DNA: TGCAGTGCTGCTCGAGAGGGGTTGGTGGAGACCCAGTACTTC; V: TRBV20-1; J: TRBJ2-5; D: .; size: .
CDR3: CASSISDSLNTEAFF; DNA: TGTGCCAGTAGTATCAGTGACAGTCTGAACACTGAAGCTTTCTTT; V: TRBV19; J: TRBJ1-1; D: .; size: few
CDR3: CASSFQGKGNYGYTF; DNA: TGTGCCAGCAGCTTCCAGGGGAAAGGGAACTATGGCTACACCTTC; V: TRBV7-9; J: TRBJ1-2; D: .; size: many
CDR3: CASSYSIRVEDTGELFF; DNA: TGTGCCAGCAGTTACTCGATAAGGGTGGAGGACACCGGGGAGCTGTTTTTT; V: TRBV6-5; J: TRBJ2-2; D: .; size: many
CDR3: CASSLSQGNSPLHF; DNA: TGTGCCAGCAGTTTAAGTCAGGGGAATTCACCCCTCCACTTT; V: TRBV27; J: TRBJ1-6; D: .; size: few
CDR3: CASSLAGMGPKNTEAFF; DNA: TGTGCCAGCAGCTTAGCCGGAATGGGACCCAAGAACACTGAAGCTTTCTTT; V: TRBV7-6; J: TRBJ1-1; D: .; size: many
CDR3: CASSPFSGTAQTQYF; DNA: TGTGCCAGCAGCCCCTTTAGCGGGACGGCCCAGACCCAGTACTTC; V: TRBV7-3; J: TRBJ2-5; D: TRBD2; size: .
CDR3: CSARDPEWGNQPQHF; DNA: TGCAGTGCTAGAGACCCGGAGTGGGGCAATCAGCCCCAGCATTTT; V: TRBV20-1; J: TRBJ1-5; D: .; size: .
CDR3: CASSESSEQFF; DNA: TGTGCCAGCAGCGAATCCTCTGAGCAGTTCTTC; V: TRBV7-2; J: TRBJ2-1; D: .; size: few
CDR3: CASSRDGGEKLFF; DNA: TGTGCCAGCAGCCGCGACGGCGGGGAAAAACTGTTTTTT; V: TRBV7-6; J: TRBJ1-4; D: .; size: many
CDR3: CASSLSLSQLQETQYF; DNA: TGTGCCAGCAGCTTATCCCTCTCTCAGTTACAAGAGACCCAGTACTTC; V: TRBV7-2; J: TRBJ2-5; D: .; size: many
CDR3: CASRDPGGRSYNSPLHF; DNA: TGTGCCAGCAGGGACCCCGGGGGTCGCTCCTATAATTCACCCCTCCACTTT; V: TRBV2; J: TRBJ1-6; D: .; size: many
CDR3: CASSLSQLGAGGNTGELFF; DNA: TGTGCCAGCAGCTTATCTCAGCTGGGGGCGGGGGGAAACACCGGGGAGCTGTTTTTT; V: TRBV28; J: TRBJ2-2; D: TRBD2; size: .